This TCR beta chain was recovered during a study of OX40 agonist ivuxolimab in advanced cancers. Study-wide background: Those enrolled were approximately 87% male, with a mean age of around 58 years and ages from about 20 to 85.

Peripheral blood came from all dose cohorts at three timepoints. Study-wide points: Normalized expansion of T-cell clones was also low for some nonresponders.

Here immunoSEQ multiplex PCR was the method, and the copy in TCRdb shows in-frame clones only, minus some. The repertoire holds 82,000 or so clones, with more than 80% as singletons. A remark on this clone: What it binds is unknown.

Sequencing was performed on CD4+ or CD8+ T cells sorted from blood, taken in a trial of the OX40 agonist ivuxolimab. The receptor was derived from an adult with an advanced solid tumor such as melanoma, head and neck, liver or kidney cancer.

For the CDR3, the DNA is TGTGCCAGCAGCCGGGGGACAGATAATTCACCCCTCCACTTT. Translating it yields CASSRGTDNSPLHF. V usage is TRBV6-5 and J usage is TRBJ1-6; TRBD1 agrees at 7 bases. The ends lost 6 bases at V and 5 bases at J; junction bases unmatched: 4. The CDR3 has 14 residues. CDR1 is MNHEY, CDR2 SVGAGI, per germline.